This TCR beta chain was captured in a study of T cell repertoires in cytomegalovirus infection. Study-wide background: CMV infection and matching HLA type were both indicated by public TCR beta signatures. General study results and limits: The response measured ex vivo was dominated by TCR beta clonotypes (HLA-C-restricted and CMV-specific). Individuals carrying CMV plus the relevant HLA were identified by cumulative frequency of public TCR beta families.

This CDR3 has 14 residues. CDR1 and CDR2 (germline): LNHDA, SQIVND (reference sequence). The J segment lost 3 bases and the V segment lost 2 bases, leaving 2 bases of the junction unmatched. TCRdb re-called the reads with MiXCR, one entry per CDR3 protein. In the table there are around 260,000 distinct CDR3 sequences, 9.1% of which are singletons. This clonotype was seen ten or more times. Its antigen is undetermined. Input material: PBMCs. V is TRBV19 and J is TRBJ2-5, with TRBD2 matching 8 bases. The clonotype originates from a human donor in good health (CMV status not recorded). Some clones in this sample may be carry-over from other donors' samples. As DNA, the CDR3 is TGTGCCAGTAGTATATTACTAGCGGAAGAGACCCAGTACTTC. Protein product: CASSILLAEETQYF.